These T cell receptor beta chains were read from a single sample in a study of blood T cell repertoires in COVID-19. Profiled with immunoSEQ multiplex PCR; TCRdb holds only in-frame clones, not every one. The table records a few hundred thousand clones, roughly nine tenths of them present only once. The sequenced sample was peripheral blood. Source of these receptors: a young man with active or convalescent COVID-19. The CDR3 runs from the conserved cysteine through the conserved F or W. The order of the fields is clone size, CDR3 length, J gene, V gene, D gene, CDR3 DNA, CDR3 protein. D genes are given only for firm matches. The size of a clone is reported for some rows only, either as once, few or many, or as a class for expanded clones.

>NA|12|TRBJ2-2|TRBV6-5|NA
TGTGCCAGCAGTCAACAGGGCCGGGAGCTGTTTTTT
CASSQQGRELFF
>NA|14|TRBJ1-4|TRBV19|NA
TGTGCCAGCAGTCGAGGTATGCGGCGGGAAAAACTGTTTTTT
CASSRGMRREKLFF
>NA|15|TRBJ2-7|TRBV7-9|NA
TGTGCCCACCGCTGGGCTGTCCTAAGCTCCTACGAGCAGTACTTC
CAHRWAVLSSYEQYF
>NA|13|TRBJ2-7|TRBV28|TRBD2
TGTGCCAGCATACTAGCGGGAGCATACGAGCAGTACTTC
CASILAGAYEQYF
>NA|17|TRBJ2-6|TRBV28|TRBD2
TGTGCCAGCAGCGCCCCTGGGAGGGCCGAAGGGGCCAACGTCCTGACTTTC
CASSAPGRAEGANVLTF
>NA|16|TRBJ1-2|TRBV9|NA
TGTGCCAGCAGCGTAGGGCCCCGGAGCAGGGTGGATGGCTACACCTTC
CASSVGPRSRVDGYTF
>NA|16|TRBJ2-5|TRBV7-2|TRBD2
TGTGCCAGCAGCTCCCATCGACTAGCGGACCAAGAGACCCAGTACTTC
CASSSHRLADQETQYF
>NA|15|TRBJ1-6|TRBV10-3|NA
TGTGCCATCAGCGCCGCCGCGGTGGGTAATTCACCCCTCCACTTT
CAISAAAVGNSPLHF
>NA|19|TRBJ2-2|TRBV2|TRBD2
TGTGCCAGCAGTGAGCGCCAACGGACTAGCGGGAGGGCCTCTGGGGAGCTGTTTTTT
CASSERQRTSGRASGELFF
>NA|21|TRBJ2-1|TRBV4-3|TRBD2
TGCGCCAGCAGCCAAGTGGGGGGCATAACTGGGACTAGCGGATCCTACAATGAGCAGTTCTTC
CASSQVGGITGTSGSYNEQFF
>NA|14|TRBJ2-1|TRBV7-3|NA
TGTGCCAGCAGCTTAACTGCTAGTGTCAATGAGCAGTTCTTC
CASSLTASVNEQFF
>once|15|TRBJ1-2|TRBV4-3|NA
TGCGCCAGCAGCCAAGATTGGGCAGCCGACTATGGCTACACCTTC
CASSQDWAADYGYTF
>NA|12|TRBJ2-1|TRBV19|NA
TGTGCCAGTAGTCATAGGGGTAATGAGCAGTTCTTC
CASSHRGNEQFF
>NA|12|TRBJ2-2|TRBV5-6|NA
TGTGCCAGCAGCTTGAGCCTCGGGGAGCTGTTTTTT
CASSLSLGELFF
>NA|14|TRBJ1-1|TRBV21-1|NA
TGTGCCAGCAGCCCCAACAGGGGTGGGACTGAAGCTTTCTTT
CASSPNRGGTEAFF
>NA|15|TRBJ2-3|TRBV7-3|TRBD2
TGTGCCAGCAGCCGACTAGCGGGAGGACAAGATACGCAGTATTTT
CASSRLAGGQDTQYF
>once|15|TRBJ2-2|TRBV14|NA
TGTGCCAGCAGCCAAGATCCCCGGGGGACCGGGGAGCTGTTTTTT
CASSQDPRGTGELFF
>once|12|TRBJ2-7|TRBV5-1|NA
TGCGCCAGCAGCTTCCAACAGAACGAGCAGTACTTC
CASSFQQNEQYF
>NA|15|TRBJ1-1|TRBV4-1|TRBD1
TGCGCCAGCAGCCAGCGGACAGGGCAGAACACTGAAGCTTTCTTT
CASSQRTGQNTEAFF
>NA|14|TRBJ1-6|TRBV30|TRBD1
TGTGCCTGGAGTCGTGGACAGGATAATTCACCCCTCCACTTT
CAWSRGQDNSPLHF
>NA|15|TRBJ1-1|TRBV21-1|NA
TGTGCCAGCAGCAAAGGGGGTAAGGGGGTGCCTGAAGCTTTCTTT
CASSKGGKGVPEAFF
>NA|20|TRBJ1-1|TRBV30|NA
TGTGCCTGGAGCCGCCTCAGGGGAGGGGGGATAGGGCCTATGAACACTGAAGCTTTCTTT
CAWSRLRGGGIGPMNTEAFF
>NA|17|TRBJ2-3|TRBV7-2|TRBD2
TGTGCCAGCAGCTTAGGGCCGGAGCGGGGGAGCACAGATACGCAGTATTTT
CASSLGPERGSTDTQYF
>few|15|TRBJ1-2|TRBV28|NA
TGTGCCAGCAGTAGAAACAGGGAGGGGGGTTATGGCTACACCTTC
CASSRNREGGYGYTF
>NA|16|TRBJ1-4|TRBV9|NA
TGTGCCAGCAGCGACCCTTACGGTGCAACTAATGAAAAACTGTTTTTT
CASSDPYGATNEKLFF
>NA|16|TRBJ2-7|TRBV6-6|NA
TGTGCCAGCAGTTACTCATTAGGACAGAGGGGACACGAGCAGTACTTC
CASSYSLGQRGHEQYF
>NA|14|TRBJ2-1|TRBV15|NA
TGTGCCACCAGCAGAGTGGGAGTCCACAATGAGCAGTTCTTC
CATSRVGVHNEQFF